This record concerns one TCR beta chain sequence. The target antigen is unknown. The sample comes from a study of cytomegalovirus exposure and HLA in healthy donors. Broader study findings: What a later analysis reportedly showed was that an Asian-associated ancestry cluster had fewer N-insertions than the approximately 700-donor mean. The productive fraction for most TCR beta V segments was about 90% or about 30% in an earlier analysis. In vitro confirmation showed three CMV-associated chains to be CMV antigen specific. The authors listed approximately 160 TCR beta chains as cytomegalovirus-associated.

It was with 60 Vbeta and 13 Jbeta primers that the PCR ran. Method: immunoSEQ multiplex PCR; TCRdb's copy keeps in-frame clones and lacks some. The table has about 140,000 clones, around 80% seen once; the top ten hold approximately 2.3%. The CDR3 is made up of 16 amino acids. Germline-derived CDR1 and CDR2 are MNHNS and SASEGT. V lost 3 bases to trimming and J lost 4 bases, with 18 bases between them. The source is a man aged 25-45 years in good health and CMV-seronegative. The chain carries TRBV6-1 and TRBJ1-2; D call uncertain. Material: PBMCs. This chain's CDR3 is CASSEPGRASFYGYTF. In DNA form, the CDR3 reads TGTGCCAGCAGTGAGCCGGGGAGGGCGTCGTTCTATGGCTACACCTTC.